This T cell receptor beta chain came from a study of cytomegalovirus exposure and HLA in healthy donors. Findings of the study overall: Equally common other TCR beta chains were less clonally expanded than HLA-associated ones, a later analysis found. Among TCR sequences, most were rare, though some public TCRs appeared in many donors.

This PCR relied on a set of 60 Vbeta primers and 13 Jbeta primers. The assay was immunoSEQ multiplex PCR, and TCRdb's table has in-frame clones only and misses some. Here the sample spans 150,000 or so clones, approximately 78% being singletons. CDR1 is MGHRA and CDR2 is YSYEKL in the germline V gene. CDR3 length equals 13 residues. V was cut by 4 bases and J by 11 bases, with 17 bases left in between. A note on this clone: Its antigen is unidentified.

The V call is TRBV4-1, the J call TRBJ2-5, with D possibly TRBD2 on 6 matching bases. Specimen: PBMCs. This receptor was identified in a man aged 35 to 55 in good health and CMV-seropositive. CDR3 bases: TGCGCCAGCAGCCCATCTGGGGTTGGGGGGCAGTACTTC. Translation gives CASSPSGVGGQYF.